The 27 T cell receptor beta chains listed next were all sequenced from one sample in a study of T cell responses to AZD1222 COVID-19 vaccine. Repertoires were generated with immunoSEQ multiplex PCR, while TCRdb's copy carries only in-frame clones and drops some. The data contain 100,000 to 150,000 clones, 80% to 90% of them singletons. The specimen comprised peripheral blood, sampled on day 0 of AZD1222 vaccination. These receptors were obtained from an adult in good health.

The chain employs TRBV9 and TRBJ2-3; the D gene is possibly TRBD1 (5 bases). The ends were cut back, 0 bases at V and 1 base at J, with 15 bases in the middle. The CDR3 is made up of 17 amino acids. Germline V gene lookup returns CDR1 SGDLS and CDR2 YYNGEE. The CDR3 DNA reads TGTGCCAGCAGCGTAGCGGCCCGGAAGACAGGCACAGATACGCAGTATTTT. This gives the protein CASSVAARKTGTDTQYF.

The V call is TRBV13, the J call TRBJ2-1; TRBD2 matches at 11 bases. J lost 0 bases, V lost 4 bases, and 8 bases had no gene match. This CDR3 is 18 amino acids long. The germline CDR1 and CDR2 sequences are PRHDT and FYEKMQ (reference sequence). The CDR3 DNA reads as TGTGCCAGCAGCTCGGAACTAGCGGGAGACAACTCCTACAATGAGCAGTTCTTC. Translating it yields CASSSELAGDNSYNEQFF.

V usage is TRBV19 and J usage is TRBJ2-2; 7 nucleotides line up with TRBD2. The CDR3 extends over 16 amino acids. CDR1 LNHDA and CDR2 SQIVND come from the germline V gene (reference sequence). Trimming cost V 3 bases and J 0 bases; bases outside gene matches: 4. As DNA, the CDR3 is TGTGCCAGTAGTATCCGGGCGGGAGCGAACACCGGGGAGCTGTTTTTT. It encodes CASSIRAGANTGELFF.

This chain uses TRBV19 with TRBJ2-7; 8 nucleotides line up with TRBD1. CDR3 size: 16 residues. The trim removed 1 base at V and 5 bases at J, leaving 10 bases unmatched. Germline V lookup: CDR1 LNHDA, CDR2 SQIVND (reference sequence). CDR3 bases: TGTGCCAGTAGTATAGCCCTGACAGGGGAGCTCGACGAGCAGTACTTC. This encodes CASSIALTGELDEQYF. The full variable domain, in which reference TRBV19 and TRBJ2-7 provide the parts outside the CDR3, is DGGITQSPKYLFRKEGQNVTLSCEQNLNHDAMYWYRQDPGQGLRLIYYSQIVNDFQKGDIAEGYSVSREKKESFPLTVTSAQKNPTAFYLCASSIALTGELDEQYFGPGTRLTVT.

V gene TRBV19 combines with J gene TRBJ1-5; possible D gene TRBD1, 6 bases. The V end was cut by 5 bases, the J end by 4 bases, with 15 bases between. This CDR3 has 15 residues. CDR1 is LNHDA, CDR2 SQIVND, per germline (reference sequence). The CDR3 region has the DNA TGTGCCAGTAGTCCCACAGGGTACCTAAATCAGCCCCAGCATTTT. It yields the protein CASSPTGYLNQPQHF.

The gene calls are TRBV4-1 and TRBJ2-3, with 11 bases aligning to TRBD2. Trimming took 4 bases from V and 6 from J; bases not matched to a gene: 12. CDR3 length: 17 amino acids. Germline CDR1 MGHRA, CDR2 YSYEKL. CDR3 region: CASSRGLAGRYDDTQYF. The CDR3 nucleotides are TGCGCCAGCAGCCGAGGACTAGCGGGCCGCTATGATGATACGCAGTATTTT.

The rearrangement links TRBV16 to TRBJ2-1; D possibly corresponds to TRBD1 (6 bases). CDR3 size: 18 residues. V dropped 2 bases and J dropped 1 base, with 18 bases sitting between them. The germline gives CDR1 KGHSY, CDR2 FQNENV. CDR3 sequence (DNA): TGTGCCAGCAGCCAACAAACCACTACAGGGATTTCCTACAATGAGCAGTTCTTC. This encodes CASSQQTTTGISYNEQFF.

The CDR3 is CASSAHGTGWTGELFF. DNA for the CDR3: TGCGCCAGCAGCGCTCATGGGACAGGATGGACCGGGGAGCTGTTTTTT. The chain uses TRBV5-1 and TRBJ2-2; TRBD1 matches at 8 bases. Germline V CDR1 and CDR2: SGHRS, YFSETQ. The CDR3 runs to 16 residues. V gave up 4 bases and J gave up 5 bases; unmatched junction bases: 10.

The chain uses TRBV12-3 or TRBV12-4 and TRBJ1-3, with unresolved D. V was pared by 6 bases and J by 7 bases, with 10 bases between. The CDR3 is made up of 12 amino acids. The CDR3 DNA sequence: TGTGCCAGCAGCCAACAAGGGAACACCATATATTTT. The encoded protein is CASSQQGNTIYF.

Here the CDR3 reads CASSIRRAIYGYTF. CDR3 DNA sequence: TGTGCCAGCAGCATAAGGCGGGCGATATATGGCTACACCTTC. The chain recombines TRBV7-2 with TRBJ1-2; no firm D call. CDR3 size: 14 residues. Germline V gene sequence: CDR1 SGHTA, CDR2 FQGNSA. Trimming removed 5 bases from V and 5 bases from J, with 15 bases in between.

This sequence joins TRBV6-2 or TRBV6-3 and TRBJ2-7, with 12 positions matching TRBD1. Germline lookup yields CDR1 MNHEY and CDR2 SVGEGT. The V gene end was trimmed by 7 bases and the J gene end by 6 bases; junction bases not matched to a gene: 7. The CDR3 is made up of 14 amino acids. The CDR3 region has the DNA TGTGCCAGCACCCCGGGACAGGGGGCGTTCGAGCAGTACTTC. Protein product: CASTPGQGAFEQYF.

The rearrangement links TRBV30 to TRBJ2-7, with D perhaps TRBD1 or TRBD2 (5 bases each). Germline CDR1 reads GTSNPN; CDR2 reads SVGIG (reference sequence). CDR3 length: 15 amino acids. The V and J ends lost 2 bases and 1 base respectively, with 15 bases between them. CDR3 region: CAWSLRGESSYEQYF. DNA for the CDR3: TGTGCCTGGAGTTTACGGGGCGAATCTTCCTACGAGCAGTACTTC.

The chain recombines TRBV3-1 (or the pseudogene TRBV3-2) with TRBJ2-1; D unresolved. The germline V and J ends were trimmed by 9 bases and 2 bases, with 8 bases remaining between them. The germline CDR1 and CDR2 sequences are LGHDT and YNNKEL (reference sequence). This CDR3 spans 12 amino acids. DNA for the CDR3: TGTGCCAGTGGGGATCCCTACAATGAGCAGTTCTTC. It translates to CASGDPYNEQFF.

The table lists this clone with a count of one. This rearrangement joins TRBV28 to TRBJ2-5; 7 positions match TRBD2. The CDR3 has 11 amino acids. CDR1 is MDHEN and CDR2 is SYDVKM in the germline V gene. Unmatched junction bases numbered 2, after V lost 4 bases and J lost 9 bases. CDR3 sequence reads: CASSWGGAQYF. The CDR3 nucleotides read TGTGCCAGCAGTTGGGGGGGGGCCCAGTACTTC.

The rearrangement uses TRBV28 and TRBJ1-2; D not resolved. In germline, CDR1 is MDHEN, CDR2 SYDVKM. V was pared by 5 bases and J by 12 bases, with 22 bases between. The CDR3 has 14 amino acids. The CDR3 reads CASSAHSAQTEDTF. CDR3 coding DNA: TGTGCCAGCAGTGCGCATTCGGCCCAAACTGAGGACACCTTC.

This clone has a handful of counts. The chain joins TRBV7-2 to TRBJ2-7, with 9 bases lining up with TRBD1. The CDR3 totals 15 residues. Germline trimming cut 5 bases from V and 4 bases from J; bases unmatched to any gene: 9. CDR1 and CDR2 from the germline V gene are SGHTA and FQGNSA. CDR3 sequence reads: CASSAGVGQGYEQYF. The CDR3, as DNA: TGTGCCAGCAGCGCCGGCGTCGGACAGGGGTACGAGCAGTACTTC.

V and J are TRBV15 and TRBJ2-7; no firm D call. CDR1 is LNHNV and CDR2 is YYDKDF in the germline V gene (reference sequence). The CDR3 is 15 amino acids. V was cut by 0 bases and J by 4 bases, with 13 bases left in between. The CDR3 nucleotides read TGTGCCACCAGCAGAGATTACGGGTTGAAGTACGAGCAGTACTTC. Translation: CATSRDYGLKYEQYF. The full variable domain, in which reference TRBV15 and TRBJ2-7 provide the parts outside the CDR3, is DAMVIQNPRYQVTQFGKPVTLSCSQTLNHNVMYWYQQKSSQAPKLLFHYYDKDFNNEADTPDNFQSRRPNTSFCFLDIRSPGLGDTAMYLCATSRDYGLKYEQYFGPGTRLTVT.

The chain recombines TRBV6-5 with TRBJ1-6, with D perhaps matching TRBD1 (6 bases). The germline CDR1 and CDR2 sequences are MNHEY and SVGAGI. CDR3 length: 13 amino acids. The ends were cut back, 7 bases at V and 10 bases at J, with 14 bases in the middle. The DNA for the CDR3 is TGTGCCAGCACCCAAGGGGGTGAATCACCCCTCCACTTT. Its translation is CASTQGGESPLHF.

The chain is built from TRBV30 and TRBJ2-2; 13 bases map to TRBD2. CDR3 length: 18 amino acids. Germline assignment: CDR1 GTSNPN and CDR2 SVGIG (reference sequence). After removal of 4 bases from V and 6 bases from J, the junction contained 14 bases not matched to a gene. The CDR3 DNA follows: TGTGCCTGGAATCTAGGGAGGACTAGCGGGAGAGGGGCCGGGGAGCTGTTTTTT. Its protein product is CAWNLGRTSGRGAGELFF.

The CDR3 loop is CASSTFTGELFF. CDR3 nucleotide sequence: TGTGCCAGTAGTACGTTCACCGGGGAGCTGTTTTTT. This chain connects TRBV19 to TRBJ2-2, with unresolved D. This CDR3 region has 12 residues. V lost 4 bases to trimming and J lost 4 bases, with 4 bases between them. Germline V gene data show CDR1 as LNHDA and CDR2 as SQIVND (reference sequence).

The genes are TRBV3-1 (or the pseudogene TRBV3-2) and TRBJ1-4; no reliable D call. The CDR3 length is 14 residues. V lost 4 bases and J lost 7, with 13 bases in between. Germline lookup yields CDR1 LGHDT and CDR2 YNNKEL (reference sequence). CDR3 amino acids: CASSLGTGPEKLFF. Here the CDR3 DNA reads TGTGCCAGCAGCCTAGGCACGGGTCCTGAAAAACTGTTTTTT.

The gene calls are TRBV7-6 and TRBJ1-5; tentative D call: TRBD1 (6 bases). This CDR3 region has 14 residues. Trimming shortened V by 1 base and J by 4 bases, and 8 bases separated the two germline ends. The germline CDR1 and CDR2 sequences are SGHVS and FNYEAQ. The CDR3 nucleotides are TGTGCCAGCAGCTTAGGGGGGGCAAATCAGCCCCAGCATTTT. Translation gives CASSLGGANQPQHF.

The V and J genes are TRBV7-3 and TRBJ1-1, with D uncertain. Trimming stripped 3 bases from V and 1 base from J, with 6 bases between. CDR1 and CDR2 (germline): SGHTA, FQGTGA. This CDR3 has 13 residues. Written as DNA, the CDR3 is TGTGCCAGCAGCTTGCGTGGGAACACTGAAGCTTTCTTT. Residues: CASSLRGNTEAFF.

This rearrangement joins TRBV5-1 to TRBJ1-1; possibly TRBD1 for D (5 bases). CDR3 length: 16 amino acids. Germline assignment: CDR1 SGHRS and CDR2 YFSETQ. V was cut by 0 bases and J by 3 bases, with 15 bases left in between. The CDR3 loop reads CASSLVPRQGDTEAFF. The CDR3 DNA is TGCGCCAGCAGCTTGGTACCGCGGCAGGGTGACACTGAAGCTTTCTTT.

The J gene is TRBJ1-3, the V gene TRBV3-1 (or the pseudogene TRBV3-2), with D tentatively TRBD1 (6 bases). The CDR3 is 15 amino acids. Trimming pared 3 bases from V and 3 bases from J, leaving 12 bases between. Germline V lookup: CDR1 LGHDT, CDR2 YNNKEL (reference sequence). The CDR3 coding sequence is TGTGCCAGCAGCCAGGACAGTTCAATTGGAAACACCATATATTTT. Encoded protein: CASSQDSSIGNTIYF.

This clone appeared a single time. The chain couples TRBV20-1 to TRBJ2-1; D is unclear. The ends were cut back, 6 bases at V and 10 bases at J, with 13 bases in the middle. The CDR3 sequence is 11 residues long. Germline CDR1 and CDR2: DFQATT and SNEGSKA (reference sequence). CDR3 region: CSATDPAEQFF. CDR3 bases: TGCAGTGCCACGGACCCCGCGGAGCAGTTCTTC.

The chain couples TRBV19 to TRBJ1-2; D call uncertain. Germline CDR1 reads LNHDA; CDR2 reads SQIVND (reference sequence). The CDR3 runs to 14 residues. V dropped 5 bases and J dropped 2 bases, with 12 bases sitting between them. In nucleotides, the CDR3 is TGTGCCAGTAGTCAATCCCTGAGGAACTATGGCTACACCTTC. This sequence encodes CASSQSLRNYGYTF.